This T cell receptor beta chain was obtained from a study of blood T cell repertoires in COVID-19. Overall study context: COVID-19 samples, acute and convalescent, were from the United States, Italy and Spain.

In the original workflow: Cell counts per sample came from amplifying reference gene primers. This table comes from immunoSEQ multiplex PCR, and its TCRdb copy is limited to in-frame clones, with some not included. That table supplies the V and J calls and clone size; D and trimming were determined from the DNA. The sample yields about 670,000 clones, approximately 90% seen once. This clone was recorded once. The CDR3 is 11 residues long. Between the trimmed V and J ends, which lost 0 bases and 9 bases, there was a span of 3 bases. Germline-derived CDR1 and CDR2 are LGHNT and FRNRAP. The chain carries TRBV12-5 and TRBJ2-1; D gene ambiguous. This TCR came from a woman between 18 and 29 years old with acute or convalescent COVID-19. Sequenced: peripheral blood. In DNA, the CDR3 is TGTGCTAGTGGTTTGGTAGCTGAGCAGTTCTTC. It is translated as CASGLVAEQFF.